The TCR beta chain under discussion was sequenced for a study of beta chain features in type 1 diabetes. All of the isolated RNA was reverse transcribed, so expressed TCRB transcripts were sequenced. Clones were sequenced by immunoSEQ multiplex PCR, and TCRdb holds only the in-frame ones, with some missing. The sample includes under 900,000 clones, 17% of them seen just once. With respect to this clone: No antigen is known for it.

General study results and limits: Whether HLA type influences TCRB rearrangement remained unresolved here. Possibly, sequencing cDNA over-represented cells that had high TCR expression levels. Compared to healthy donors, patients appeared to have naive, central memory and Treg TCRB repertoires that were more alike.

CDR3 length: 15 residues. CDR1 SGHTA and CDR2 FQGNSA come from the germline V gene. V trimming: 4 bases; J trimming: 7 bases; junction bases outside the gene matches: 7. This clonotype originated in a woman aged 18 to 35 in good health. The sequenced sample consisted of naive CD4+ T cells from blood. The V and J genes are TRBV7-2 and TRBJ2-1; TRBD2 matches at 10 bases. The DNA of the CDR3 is TGTGCCAGCAGCTACCTAGCGGGAGTACCGAATGAGCAGTTCTTC. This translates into CASSYLAGVPNEQFF.